This is a list of T cell receptor beta chains from one sample in a study of siplizumab effects on memory and regulatory T cells. TCRdb keeps only in-frame clones here, not all; method: immunoSEQ multiplex PCR. The sample yields around 86,000 clones, over 85% seen once. The sequenced material came from non-Treg CD4+ T cells sorted from blood. Source of these receptors: a human donor in good health. Each CDR3 is given with its conserved first and last residue. The order of the fields is CDR3 DNA, CDR3 protein, clone size, V gene, J gene, D gene. The D gene is left open where the match is weak. Part of the rows lack a size; the others show once, few, many or a class for expanded clones.

cdr3_nt: TGTGCCAGCGGACCAGATTCTGGAAACACCATATATTTT
cdr3_aa: CASGPDSGNTIYF
clone_size: NA
v_call: TRBV11-3
j_call: TRBJ1-3
d_call: NA

cdr3_nt: TGTGCCACTTGGACAGGGTATTATGAGCAGTTCTTC
cdr3_aa: CATWTGYYEQFF
clone_size: NA
v_call: TRBV6-1
j_call: TRBJ2-1
d_call: TRBD1

cdr3_nt: TGTGCCATCAGTGAGAGGGGGCGAGTCACAGATACGCAGTATTTT
cdr3_aa: CAISERGRVTDTQYF
clone_size: NA
v_call: TRBV10-3
j_call: TRBJ2-3
d_call: TRBD1

cdr3_nt: TGTGCCAGCAGTTTCAACAGGGGAAGGGATTCACCCCTCCACTTT
cdr3_aa: CASSFNRGRDSPLHF
clone_size: NA
v_call: TRBV7-8
j_call: TRBJ1-6
d_call: TRBD1

cdr3_nt: TGTGCCTACTCGCCACAGGGTTACGAGCAGTACTTC
cdr3_aa: CAYSPQGYEQYF
clone_size: NA
v_call: TRBV30
j_call: TRBJ2-7
d_call: NA

cdr3_nt: TGTGCCAGCAGCTTCGGTTGGGGGCAAGGGGGACAGGGTAGTCAGGATGGCTACACCTTC
cdr3_aa: CASSFGWGQGGQGSQDGYTF
clone_size: NA
v_call: TRBV13
j_call: TRBJ1-2
d_call: TRBD1

cdr3_nt: TGTGCTAGTGGTTACGGGACAGGAGGTACCGGGGAGCTGTTTTTT
cdr3_aa: CASGYGTGGTGELFF
clone_size: NA
v_call: TRBV12-5
j_call: TRBJ2-2
d_call: TRBD1

cdr3_nt: TGTGCCAGCAGCCGTGCGGTAGCCTCTGGAAACACCATATATTTT
cdr3_aa: CASSRAVASGNTIYF
clone_size: NA
v_call: TRBV7-2
j_call: TRBJ1-3
d_call: NA

cdr3_nt: TGTGCCAGCAGTCCCGGGACAGGGACCGGGGAGCTGTTTTTT
cdr3_aa: CASSPGTGTGELFF
clone_size: NA
v_call: TRBV5-6
j_call: TRBJ2-2
d_call: TRBD1

cdr3_nt: TGCGCCAGCAGCTTGGGGACTAGCGGGGCCCAAGAGACCCAGTACTTC
cdr3_aa: CASSLGTSGAQETQYF
clone_size: NA
v_call: TRBV5-1
j_call: TRBJ2-5
d_call: TRBD2

cdr3_nt: TGCGCCAGCAGCTTGTACCAAACAGGGGGCTACGAGCAGTACTTC
cdr3_aa: CASSLYQTGGYEQYF
clone_size: NA
v_call: TRBV5-1
j_call: TRBJ2-7
d_call: TRBD1

cdr3_nt: TGTGCCAGTAGTATTTCTACCTTGAACACTGAAGCTTTCTTT
cdr3_aa: CASSISTLNTEAFF
clone_size: NA
v_call: TRBV19
j_call: TRBJ1-1
d_call: NA

cdr3_nt: TGTGCCTGGAGGCATGGGACGGAGTATGGCTACACCTTC
cdr3_aa: CAWRHGTEYGYTF
clone_size: NA
v_call: TRBV30
j_call: TRBJ1-2
d_call: NA

cdr3_nt: TGTGCCTGGAGTCTTAACCCGGGACGGATATACGAGCAGTACTTC
cdr3_aa: CAWSLNPGRIYEQYF
clone_size: NA
v_call: TRBV30
j_call: TRBJ2-7
d_call: NA

cdr3_nt: TGTGCCAGCAGTTCGCTGATCCAGGGAGTTCGGACTGAAGCTTTCTTT
cdr3_aa: CASSSLIQGVRTEAFF
clone_size: NA
v_call: TRBV6-5
j_call: TRBJ1-1
d_call: NA

cdr3_nt: TGTGCCAGCAGCCCACGGACAGGGGATAATTCACCCCTCCACTTT
cdr3_aa: CASSPRTGDNSPLHF
clone_size: NA
v_call: TRBV4-2
j_call: TRBJ1-6
d_call: TRBD1

cdr3_nt: TGTGCCAGCTCACCGGTTAGGGGCCGGAACTATGGCTACACCTTC
cdr3_aa: CASSPVRGRNYGYTF
clone_size: NA
v_call: TRBV18
j_call: TRBJ1-2
d_call: NA

cdr3_nt: TGTGCCAGCAGCCCCTACCTGTCCTACAATGAGCAGTTCTTC
cdr3_aa: CASSPYLSYNEQFF
clone_size: NA
v_call: TRBV7-3
j_call: TRBJ2-1
d_call: NA

cdr3_nt: TGCGCCAGCAGTCATCTGGACCGGCCTCTGGACTACAATGAGCAGTTCTTC
cdr3_aa: CASSHLDRPLDYNEQFF
clone_size: NA
v_call: TRBV23-1
j_call: TRBJ2-1
d_call: NA

cdr3_nt: TGTGCCAGCAGCTTAGAGGTCGCAGGGGTTAGCGGGGAGCTGTTTTTT
cdr3_aa: CASSLEVAGVSGELFF
clone_size: NA
v_call: TRBV7-6
j_call: TRBJ2-2
d_call: NA

cdr3_nt: TGTGCCAGCAGCTTAGCCGGCAGCACCACTGAAGCTTTCTTT
cdr3_aa: CASSLAGSTTEAFF
clone_size: NA
v_call: TRBV7-9
j_call: TRBJ1-1
d_call: NA

cdr3_nt: TGTGCTAGTGGCCCGTCGGGGGGAGCCGCGGGGGAGCAGTACTTC
cdr3_aa: CASGPSGGAAGEQYF
clone_size: NA
v_call: TRBV12-5
j_call: TRBJ2-7
d_call: TRBD2

cdr3_nt: TGCGCCAGCAGCCAATCGACTAGCACAGATACGCAGTATTTT
cdr3_aa: CASSQSTSTDTQYF
clone_size: NA
v_call: TRBV4-1
j_call: TRBJ2-3
d_call: NA

cdr3_nt: TGTGCCAGCAGTGAACGGATGTCAGGGGTGGGTACTGAAGCTTTCTTT
cdr3_aa: CASSERMSGVGTEAFF
clone_size: once
v_call: TRBV6-1
j_call: TRBJ1-1
d_call: NA

cdr3_nt: TGTGCCAGCAGGTCCACTACACCTCCGAACACTGAAGCTTTCTTT
cdr3_aa: CASRSTTPPNTEAFF
clone_size: NA
v_call: TRBV6-1
j_call: TRBJ1-1
d_call: NA

cdr3_nt: TGTGCCACCCAGGGACAGGGTTTCACCGGGGAGCTGTTTTTT
cdr3_aa: CATQGQGFTGELFF
clone_size: NA
v_call: TRBV2
j_call: TRBJ2-2
d_call: TRBD1

cdr3_nt: TGCGCCAGCAGCCTACGGGACCTTATGGGAGTCTATGGCTACACCTTC
cdr3_aa: CASSLRDLMGVYGYTF
clone_size: NA
v_call: TRBV4-1
j_call: TRBJ1-2
d_call: NA

cdr3_nt: TGTGCCAGCAGCCGGGGTGGGGGACTCCCCACTGAAGCTTTCTTT
cdr3_aa: CASSRGGGLPTEAFF
clone_size: NA
v_call: TRBV5-4
j_call: TRBJ1-1
d_call: NA

cdr3_nt: TGTGCCTGGAGTTATAGCCTTACAGATACGCAGTATTTT
cdr3_aa: CAWSYSLTDTQYF
clone_size: NA
v_call: TRBV30
j_call: TRBJ2-3
d_call: NA

cdr3_nt: TGTGCCAGCAGTGAAACAACAGGGCGACGGGAGACCCAGTACTTC
cdr3_aa: CASSETTGRRETQYF
clone_size: NA
v_call: TRBV6-1
j_call: TRBJ2-5
d_call: NA

cdr3_nt: TGTGCCAGCAGTCCGGACCGGGGGAGGCAGCCCCAGCATTTT
cdr3_aa: CASSPDRGRQPQHF
clone_size: NA
v_call: TRBV21-1
j_call: TRBJ1-5
d_call: NA

cdr3_nt: TGTGCCAGCTCAACGGGACTAGCGGAGGCCTACGAGCAGTACTTC
cdr3_aa: CASSTGLAEAYEQYF
clone_size: NA
v_call: TRBV18
j_call: TRBJ2-7
d_call: TRBD2

cdr3_nt: TGTGCCAGCAGCATACTAGTTCCCCCCTACAATGAGCAGTTCTTC
cdr3_aa: CASSILVPPYNEQFF
clone_size: NA
v_call: TRBV2
j_call: TRBJ2-1
d_call: NA

cdr3_nt: TGTGCCAGCAGCTTAGGTGGGGGCCCTGAAGCTTTCTTT
cdr3_aa: CASSLGGGPEAFF
clone_size: NA
v_call: TRBV7-2
j_call: TRBJ1-1
d_call: NA

cdr3_nt: TGTGCCAGCAGAACCGGGACAGTGAACACTGAAGCTTTCTTT
cdr3_aa: CASRTGTVNTEAFF
clone_size: NA
v_call: TRBV28
j_call: TRBJ1-1
d_call: TRBD1

cdr3_nt: TGTGCCAGCAGCCAAGTGGCCGGGTACGGCTACACCTTC
cdr3_aa: CASSQVAGYGYTF
clone_size: few
v_call: TRBV14
j_call: TRBJ1-2
d_call: NA

cdr3_nt: TGTGCCAGCAGTGATTTTGGCACTGAAGCTTTCTTT
cdr3_aa: CASSDFGTEAFF
clone_size: NA
v_call: TRBV6-1
j_call: TRBJ1-1
d_call: NA

cdr3_nt: TGCGCCAGCAGCTTGACCTCTAGCGGGGGCTACAATGAGCAGTTCTTC
cdr3_aa: CASSLTSSGGYNEQFF
clone_size: NA
v_call: TRBV5-1
j_call: TRBJ2-1
d_call: TRBD2

cdr3_nt: TGTGCCAGCAGTGCCGGGGGGACCACTGAAGCTTTCTTT
cdr3_aa: CASSAGGTTEAFF
clone_size: NA
v_call: TRBV5-4
j_call: TRBJ1-1
d_call: NA

cdr3_nt: TGTGCCAGCAGCTTGACAGGGGGTATTGGTGAGCAGTTCTTC
cdr3_aa: CASSLTGGIGEQFF
clone_size: NA
v_call: TRBV11-3
j_call: TRBJ2-1
d_call: TRBD1

cdr3_nt: TGTGCCATCAGTGAGTCGGGCAGGGGGTCTAGCAATCAGCCCCAGCATTTT
cdr3_aa: CAISESGRGSSNQPQHF
clone_size: NA
v_call: TRBV10-3
j_call: TRBJ1-5
d_call: TRBD1

cdr3_nt: TGTGCCAGCCGCTCCGAGTTTTTGAACACTGAAGCTTTCTTT
cdr3_aa: CASRSEFLNTEAFF
clone_size: NA
v_call: TRBV6-5
j_call: TRBJ1-1
d_call: NA

cdr3_nt: TGCGCCAGCAGTGAGTCCCAGGGGCACGTTGAGCAGTTCTTC
cdr3_aa: CASSESQGHVEQFF
clone_size: NA
v_call: TRBV10-2
j_call: TRBJ2-1
d_call: NA

cdr3_nt: TGTGCCAGCAGTGAATATGGCACTTTAATCTCTGGAAACACCATATATTTT
cdr3_aa: CASSEYGTLISGNTIYF
clone_size: NA
v_call: TRBV2
j_call: TRBJ1-3
d_call: NA

cdr3_nt: TGTGCCAGCAGTGCCGCCGGGACAGGGGTGACTGAAGCTTTCTTT
cdr3_aa: CASSAAGTGVTEAFF
clone_size: NA
v_call: TRBV6-6
j_call: TRBJ1-1
d_call: TRBD1

cdr3_nt: TGTGCCACCAGCGGGGGGCGGTTCCAAGAGACCCAGTACTTC
cdr3_aa: CATSGGRFQETQYF
clone_size: NA
v_call: TRBV15
j_call: TRBJ2-5
d_call: NA

cdr3_nt: TGTGCCAGCAGCTTAAATGAAAAACTGTTTTTT
cdr3_aa: CASSLNEKLFF
clone_size: NA
v_call: TRBV11-3
j_call: TRBJ1-4
d_call: NA

cdr3_nt: TGTGCCAGCACCTCCGGGACAGTCTCCAATTCACCCCTCCACTTT
cdr3_aa: CASTSGTVSNSPLHF
clone_size: NA
v_call: TRBV9
j_call: TRBJ1-6
d_call: TRBD1